The present TCR beta chain was sequenced within a study of blood T cell repertoires in COVID-19. Study-wide context: PBMCs, B-cell-depleted T cells, or T cells provided the cDNA or gDNA that made up the material.

Authors' analysis steps: Reference gene primers were amplified, and this amplification served to estimate nucleated cell counts. Produced via immunoSEQ multiplex PCR; TCRdb's table is partial and in-frame only. D and trimming come from the DNA, and the V and J calls and clone size come from that table. The sample lists around 130,000 clones, roughly 83% occurring once. This CDR3 comprises 15 residues. Germline V lookup: CDR1 SGHDT, CDR2 YYEEEE. The V end was cut by 4 bases, the J end by 8 bases, with 21 bases between. The TCR sequence derives from a woman aged 30 to 39 who had recovered from COVID-19. The rearrangement uses TRBV5-6 and TRBJ1-1; D unclear. Sequencing was done on a sample of peripheral blood. Here the CDR3 DNA reads TGTGCCAGCAGCCCCGTAGGCAGGCTCTACAAGGAAGCTTTCTTT. Translated: CASSPVGRLYKEAFF.